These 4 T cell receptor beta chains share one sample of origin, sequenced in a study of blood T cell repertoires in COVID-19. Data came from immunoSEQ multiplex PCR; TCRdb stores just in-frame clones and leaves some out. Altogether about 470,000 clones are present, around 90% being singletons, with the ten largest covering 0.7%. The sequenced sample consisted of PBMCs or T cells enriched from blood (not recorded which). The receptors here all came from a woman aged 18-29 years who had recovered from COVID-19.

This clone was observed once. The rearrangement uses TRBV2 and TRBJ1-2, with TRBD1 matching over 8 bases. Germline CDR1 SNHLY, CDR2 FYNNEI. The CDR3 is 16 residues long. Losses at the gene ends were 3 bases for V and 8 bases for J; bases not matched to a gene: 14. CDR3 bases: TGTGCCAGCAGTGAGAGCTCACAGGGGGGCTTCGGGGGCTACACCTTC. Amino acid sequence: CASSESSQGGFGGYTF.

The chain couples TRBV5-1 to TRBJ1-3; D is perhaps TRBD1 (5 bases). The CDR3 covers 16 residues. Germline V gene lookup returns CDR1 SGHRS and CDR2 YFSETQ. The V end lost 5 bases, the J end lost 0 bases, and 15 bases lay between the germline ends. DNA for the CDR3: TGCGCCAGCAGTTGGGGACTGGCCATCTCTGGAAACACCATATATTTT. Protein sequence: CASSWGLAISGNTIYF.

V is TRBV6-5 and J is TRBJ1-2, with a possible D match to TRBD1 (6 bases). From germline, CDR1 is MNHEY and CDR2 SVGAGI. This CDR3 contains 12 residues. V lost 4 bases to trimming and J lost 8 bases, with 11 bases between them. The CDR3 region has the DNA TGTGCCAGCAGTTCCCAGGGGAACGGCTACACCTTC. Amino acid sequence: CASSSQGNGYTF.

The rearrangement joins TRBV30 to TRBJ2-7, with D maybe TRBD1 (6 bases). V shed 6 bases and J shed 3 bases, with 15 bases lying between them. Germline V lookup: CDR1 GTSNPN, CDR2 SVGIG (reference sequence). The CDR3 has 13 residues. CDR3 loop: CACNSDRIYEQYF. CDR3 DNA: TGTGCCTGTAACTCCGACAGGATCTACGAGCAGTACTTC. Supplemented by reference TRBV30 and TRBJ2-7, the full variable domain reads SQTIHQWPATLVQPVGSPLSLECTVEGTSNPNLYWYRQAAGRGLQLLFYSVGIGQISSEVPQNLSASRPQDRQFILSSKKLLLSDSGFYLCACNSDRIYEQYFGPGTRLTVT.